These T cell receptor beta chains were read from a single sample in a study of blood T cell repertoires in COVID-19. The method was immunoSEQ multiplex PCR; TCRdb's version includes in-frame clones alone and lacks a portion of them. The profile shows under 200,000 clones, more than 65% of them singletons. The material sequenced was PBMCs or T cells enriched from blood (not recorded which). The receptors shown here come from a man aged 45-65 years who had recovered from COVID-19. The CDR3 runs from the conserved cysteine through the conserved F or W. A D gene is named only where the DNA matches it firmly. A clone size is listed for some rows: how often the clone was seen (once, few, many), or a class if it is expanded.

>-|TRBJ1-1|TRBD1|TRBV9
TGTGCCAGCAGCGTTTCACGGACAGGGCCCGACCATTTGAACACTGAAGCTTTCTTT
CASSVSRTGPDHLNTEAFF
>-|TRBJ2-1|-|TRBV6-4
TGTGCCAGCAGTGACTCGGGGGGGGCGTTCAATGAGCAGTTCTTC
CASSDSGGAFNEQFF
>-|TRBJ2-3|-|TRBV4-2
TGTGCCAGCAGCCCCACCTCTGCGGGGCCAGATACGCAGTATTTT
CASSPTSAGPDTQYF
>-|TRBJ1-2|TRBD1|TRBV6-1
TGTGCCAGCACGCAACGACAGGGGGTGGACTATGGCTACACCTTC
CASTQRQGVDYGYTF
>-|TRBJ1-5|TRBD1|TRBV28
TGTGCCAGCAGTCCCGGGACAGGGGGGAATCAGCCCCAGCATTTT
CASSPGTGGNQPQHF
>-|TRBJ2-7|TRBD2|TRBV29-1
TGCAGCGTTGAAGTCGCGGCGGGAGACCTTTCAAACTTCTACTACGAGCAGTACTTC
CSVEVAAGDLSNFYYEQYF
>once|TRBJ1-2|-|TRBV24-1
TGTGCCACCAGTTCGACAGGTCACTATGGCTACACCTTC
CATSSTGHYGYTF
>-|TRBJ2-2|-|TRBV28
TGTGCCAGCAGGCCGACAGAAATTACCGGGGAGCTGTTTTTT
CASRPTEITGELFF
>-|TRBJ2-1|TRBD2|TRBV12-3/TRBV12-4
TGTGCCAGCAGCCGAGGACTAGCCCATGAGCAGTTCTTC
CASSRGLAHEQFF
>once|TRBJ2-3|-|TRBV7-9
TGTGCCAGCAGCTTAGCTTCTACCGGGACTGGGCGCACAGATACGCAGTATTTT
CASSLASTGTGRTDTQYF
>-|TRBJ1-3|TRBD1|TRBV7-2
TGTGCCAGCAGCTTAGACCCCGACAGGGGGCTGAGAAACACCATATATTTT
CASSLDPDRGLRNTIYF
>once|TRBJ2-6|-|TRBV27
TGTGCCAGCAGCCGAGACACCAGGGGACTACCCAACGTCCTGACTTTC
CASSRDTRGLPNVLTF
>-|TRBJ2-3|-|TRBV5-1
TGCGCCAGCAGCTTGGAAGGGAGGAGCACAGATACGCAGTATTTT
CASSLEGRSTDTQYF
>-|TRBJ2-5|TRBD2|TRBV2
TGTGCCAGCAGTGATCCAAGGACTAGCCAAGAGACCCAGTACTTC
CASSDPRTSQETQYF
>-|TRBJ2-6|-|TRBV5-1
TGCGCCAGCAGCGGAACAGGGCTTGGGGCCAACGTCCTGACTTTC
CASSGTGLGANVLTF
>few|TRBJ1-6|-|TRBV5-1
TGCGCCAGCAGCTTGGTGGCAGGATCGAATTCACCCCTCCACTTT
CASSLVAGSNSPLHF
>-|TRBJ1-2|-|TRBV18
TGTGCCAGCTCACCCGACGGACTAATAGACTATGGCTACACCTTC
CASSPDGLIDYGYTF
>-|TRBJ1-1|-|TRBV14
TGTGCCAGCAGCCAAGATCTCCGCACTGAAGCTTTCTTT
CASSQDLRTEAFF
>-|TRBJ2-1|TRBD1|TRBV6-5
TGTGCCAGCAGAACAGGGGTAGATGAGCAGTTCTTC
CASRTGVDEQFF
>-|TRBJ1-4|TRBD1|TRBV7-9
TGTGCCAGCAGCTTAAAGGCGGGACAGGGGCCCATAAAACTGTTTTTT
CASSLKAGQGPIKLFF
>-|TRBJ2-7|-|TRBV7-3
TGTGCCAGCAGCGTTCAGGGGCAAGGCGAGCAGTACTTC
CASSVQGQGEQYF
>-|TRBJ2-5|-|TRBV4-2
TGTGCCAGCAGCCAAGTTGGCCGGGGAGAGACCCAGTACTTC
CASSQVGRGETQYF
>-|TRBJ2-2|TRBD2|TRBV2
TGTGCCAGCATCCTAGGGGAGGGGACCGGGGAGCTGTTTTTT
CASILGEGTGELFF
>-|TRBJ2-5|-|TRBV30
TGTGCCTGGACAGGGGGGCGTCGAGAGACCCAGTACTTC
CAWTGGRRETQYF
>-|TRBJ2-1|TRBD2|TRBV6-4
TGTGCCAGCAGTACAAGCGGGGGGGCGTGGAATGAGCAGTTCTTC
CASSTSGGAWNEQFF
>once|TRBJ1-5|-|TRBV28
TGTGCCAGCAGTCCTCCTGCGGGTCAGGCAGGTCAGCCCCAGCATTTT
CASSPPAGQAGQPQHF
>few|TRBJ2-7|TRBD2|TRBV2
TGTGCCAGCAGTGCTTGGAGCGGGGGGGTAACCTACGAGCAGTACTTC
CASSAWSGGVTYEQYF
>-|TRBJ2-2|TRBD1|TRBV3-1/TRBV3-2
TGTGCCAGCACCAGGGGGCTGAACACCGGGGAGCTGTTTTTT
CASTRGLNTGELFF
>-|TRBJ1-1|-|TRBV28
TGTGCCACTTTTGGATCAGGGCATGGGGACACTGAAGCTTTCTTT
CATFGSGHGDTEAFF
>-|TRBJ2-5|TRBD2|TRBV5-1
TGCGCCAGCAGCTTAGGGGTAGCGGGGACCCAAGAGACCCAGTACTTC
CASSLGVAGTQETQYF
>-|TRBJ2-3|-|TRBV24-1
TGTGCCACCAGTGAAGTGGGAGGTCCCGATACGCAGTATTTT
CATSEVGGPDTQYF
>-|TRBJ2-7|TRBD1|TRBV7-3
TGTGCCAGCAGCTTGGGGACAGGGCTATCCTACGAGCAGTACTTC
CASSLGTGLSYEQYF
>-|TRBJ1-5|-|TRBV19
TGTGCCAGTAGTATGGGGAGGGCCGGCAATCAGCCCCAGCATTTT
CASSMGRAGNQPQHF
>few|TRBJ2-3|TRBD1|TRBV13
TGTGCCAGCAGCTTAGGACAGGGGACAGATACGCAGTATTTT
CASSLGQGTDTQYF
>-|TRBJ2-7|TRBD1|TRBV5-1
TGCGCCAGCAGCTCAAACGACAGGGTGAAGGCCTACGAGCAGTACTTC
CASSSNDRVKAYEQYF
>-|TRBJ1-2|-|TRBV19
TGTGCCAGTAGTATGGAGGGGGGGCGACTCTATGGCTACACCTTC
CASSMEGGRLYGYTF
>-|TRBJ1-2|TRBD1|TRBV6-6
TGTGCCAGCAGTCCCGGGACAGACGATTTCTTATCGGAGGGCTACACCTTC
CASSPGTDDFLSEGYTF
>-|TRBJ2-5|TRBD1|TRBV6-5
TGTGCCAGCAGAGCCCCAGGGGGCGGGGAGACCCAGTACTTC
CASRAPGGGETQYF